This is a list of T cell receptor beta chains from one sample in a study of blood T cell repertoires in COVID-19. Some clones are missing from TCRdb's copy, which holds only in-frame ones; the method was immunoSEQ multiplex PCR. The sample gives 6,000 to 6,500 clones, 82% of which show up once; more than 8% is in the top ten. Sequencing used peripheral blood. These receptors all stem from a human donor with active COVID-19. The donor label of this sample is uncertain. The CDR3 runs from the conserved cysteine through the conserved F or W. D genes are given only for firm matches. Size is omitted from some rows. Given values are once, few, many or a class for expanded clones.

>NA|15|TRBD1|TRBV9|TRBJ1-2
CASSPLGQGDYGYTF
TGTGCCAGCAGCCCCTTGGGACAGGGGGACTATGGCTACACCTTC
>NA|15|TRBD1|TRBV19|TRBJ1-3
CASSPGTGGSHTIYF
TGTGCCAGTAGTCCCGGGACAGGGGGATCCCACACCATATATTTT
>once|12|NA|TRBV29-1|TRBJ1-5
CSVAYHNGPQHF
TGCAGCGTTGCTTACCATAACGGGCCCCAGCATTTT
>once|13|NA|TRBV6-6|TRBJ2-2
CASSTKQAGELFF
TGTGCCAGCAGTACGAAACAGGCCGGGGAGCTGTTTTTT
>NA|13|TRBD1|TRBV12-3/TRBV12-4|TRBJ2-7
CASSLTGPYEQYF
TGTGCCAGCAGTTTGACAGGGCCCTACGAGCAGTACTTC
>NA|13|TRBD1|TRBV5-5|TRBJ2-5
CASSGTGPETQYF
TGTGCCAGCAGCGGGACAGGGCCAGAGACCCAGTACTTC
>NA|11|NA|TRBV28|TRBJ2-1
CASRGMYEQFF
TGTGCCAGCAGGGGCATGTATGAGCAGTTCTTC
>NA|14|TRBD2|TRBV9|TRBJ2-1
CASSALAGGYEQFF
TGTGCCAGCAGCGCCCTAGCGGGGGGGTATGAGCAGTTCTTC
>medium-sized|16|NA|TRBV7-6|TRBJ2-2
CASSLATRYLTGELFF
TGTGCCAGCAGCTTAGCGACTAGATACCTTACCGGGGAGCTGTTTTTT
>NA|19|NA|TRBV23-1|TRBJ2-7
CASSEQGRDSVRLNYEQYF
TGCGCCAGCAGTGAACAGGGCAGGGATTCCGTTCGCCTCAACTACGAGCAGTACTTC
>NA|15|NA|TRBV5-1|TRBJ2-2
CASSLSSTWSGELFF
TGCGCCAGCAGCTTGAGTAGCACTTGGTCCGGGGAGCTGTTTTTT
>NA|16|TRBD2|TRBV9|TRBJ2-1
CASSVPGTSGRHEQFF
TGTGCCAGCAGCGTACCCGGGACTAGCGGGAGGCATGAGCAGTTCTTC
>NA|16|TRBD1|TRBV6-5|TRBJ1-2
CASSFHLLDRGDGYTF
TGTGCCAGCAGTTTCCACCTACTCGACAGGGGGGATGGCTACACCTTC
>NA|15|TRBD2|TRBV20-1|TRBJ2-1
CSASGAGGGANEQFF
TGCAGTGCTAGTGGGGCCGGCGGGGGGGCTAATGAGCAGTTCTTC
>medium-sized|15|TRBD1|TRBV19|TRBJ2-5
CASSIGYRGQETQYF
TGTGCCAGTAGTATAGGGTACAGGGGGCAAGAGACCCAGTACTTC
>NA|14|NA|TRBV5-8|TRBJ2-7
CASSLPPGNYEQYF
TGTGCCAGCAGCCTACCACCAGGGAACTACGAGCAGTACTTC
>NA|14|TRBD2|TRBV7-2|TRBJ2-1
CASSFRRESYEQFF
TGTGCCAGCAGCTTTCGGCGGGAGAGCTATGAGCAGTTCTTC
>NA|14|NA|TRBV6-2/TRBV6-3|TRBJ1-1
CASSRDTINTEAFF
TGTGCCAGCAGTAGGGACACTATAAACACTGAAGCTTTCTTT
>few|18|NA|TRBV6-1|TRBJ2-1
CASSGRGSVGGLLNEQFF
TGTGCCAGCAGTGGCCGTGGTTCTGTCGGGGGGCTATTAAATGAGCAGTTCTTC
>NA|13|TRBD1|TRBV6-5|TRBJ1-4
CARKQGENEKLFF
TGTGCCAGGAAGCAGGGGGAGAATGAAAAACTGTTTTTT
>NA|13|NA|TRBV12-3/TRBV12-4|TRBJ2-2
CALKGGNTGELFF
TGTGCCCTAAAGGGAGGGAACACCGGGGAGCTGTTTTTT
>NA|15|NA|TRBV28|TRBJ1-1
CASRGPLAGNTEAFF
TGTGCCAGCAGGGGCCCCCTCGCAGGGAACACTGAAGCTTTCTTT
>NA|14|NA|TRBV5-6|TRBJ2-7
CASSLGGGEVEQYF
TGTGCCAGCAGCTTGGGTGGAGGGGAGGTCGAGCAGTACTTC
>NA|17|TRBD2|TRBV9|TRBJ2-3
CASSVWGSGGPEDTQYF
TGTGCCAGCAGCGTATGGGGATCGGGGGGGCCGGAAGATACGCAGTATTTT
>NA|21|TRBD2|TRBV3-1/TRBV3-2|TRBJ2-3
CASSHWDPGTSGGESTDTQYF
TGTGCCAGCAGCCATTGGGACCCCGGGACTAGCGGGGGGGAGAGCACAGATACGCAGTATTTT
>NA|13|TRBD1|TRBV18|TRBJ1-5
CASTKQGNQPQHF
TGTGCCAGCACGAAACAGGGGAATCAGCCCCAGCATTTT
>once|14|TRBD1|TRBV5-1|TRBJ2-7
CASSFRQGPDEQYF
TGCGCCAGCAGCTTCAGACAGGGGCCAGACGAGCAGTACTTC
>NA|15|TRBD1|TRBV6-1|TRBJ2-7
CASSELRTGFSEQYF
TGTGCCAGCAGTGAACTTCGGACAGGCTTCAGTGAGCAGTACTTC
>NA|15|TRBD2|TRBV11-3|TRBJ2-2
CASSGTSGDPGELFF
TGTGCCAGCAGCGGGACTAGCGGGGACCCCGGGGAGCTGTTTTTT
>NA|13|NA|TRBV6-2/TRBV6-3|TRBJ1-2
CASSSTANYGYTF
TGTGCCAGCAGTTCAACAGCTAACTATGGCTACACCTTC
>NA|15|TRBD1|TRBV2|TRBJ2-3
CASPHAGGVTDTQYF
TGTGCCAGCCCCCACGCAGGGGGCGTTACAGATACGCAGTATTTT
>NA|14|TRBD1|TRBV7-8|TRBJ1-1
CASSQDRLNTEAFF
TGTGCCAGCAGCCAGGACAGGCTGAACACTGAAGCTTTCTTT
>NA|14|TRBD2|TRBV19|TRBJ2-3
CASRTSGHTDTQYF
TGTGCCAGTAGGACTAGCGGCCACACAGATACGCAGTATTTT
>NA|16|NA|TRBV11-2|TRBJ2-3
CASSSYGSRRADTQYF
TGTGCCAGCAGCTCTTACGGGAGCAGACGCGCAGATACGCAGTATTTT
>NA|13|TRBD1|TRBV19|TRBJ1-5
CASSRQGDQPQHF
TGTGCCAGTAGTCGACAGGGTGATCAGCCCCAGCATTTT
>NA|15|TRBD1|TRBV27|TRBJ2-1
CASSLWTGSHNEQFF
TGTGCCAGCAGTTTATGGACAGGGTCCCACAATGAGCAGTTCTTC
>NA|12|NA|TRBV2|TRBJ2-1
CASSGWGSEQFF
TGTGCCAGCAGTGGGTGGGGCTCCGAGCAGTTCTTC
>NA|14|TRBD2|TRBV7-9|TRBJ2-7
CASSLGGLLYEQYF
TGTGCCAGCAGCTTAGGGGGACTACTCTACGAGCAGTACTTC
>NA|14|TRBD1|TRBV5-1|TRBJ1-1
CASSRGQGNTEAFF
TGCGCCAGCAGCCGGGGACAGGGGAACACTGAAGCTTTCTTT
>few|13|NA|TRBV27|TRBJ2-1
CASGGWRNNEQFF
TGTGCCAGCGGGGGCTGGCGGAACAATGAGCAGTTCTTC
>NA|16|TRBD2|TRBV10-3|TRBJ2-3
CAISESGGGAPDTQYF
TGTGCCATCAGTGAGTCCGGCGGGGGGGCCCCAGATACGCAGTATTTT
>NA|16|NA|TRBV11-2|TRBJ1-3
CASSLGTGFSGNTIYF
TGTGCCAGCAGCTTAGGTACAGGGTTCTCTGGAAACACCATATATTTT
>NA|14|NA|TRBV7-9|TRBJ2-3
CASSLEGSTDTQYF
TGTGCCAGCAGCTTAGAAGGGAGTACAGATACGCAGTATTTT
>NA|14|TRBD2|TRBV6-5|TRBJ2-3
CASTPTSGLDTQYF
TGTGCCAGCACCCCAACTAGCGGGCTAGATACGCAGTATTTT